A selection of T cell receptor beta chains follows, all from one sample in a study of T cell responses to AZD1222 COVID-19 vaccine. Data came from immunoSEQ multiplex PCR; TCRdb stores just in-frame clones and leaves some out. The sample comprises 140,000 to 150,000 clones, about 89% of which are singletons, and around 7.6% rests with the top ten. Source: peripheral blood, taken 28 days after the second dose of the MenACWY control vaccine. Receptors originate from an adult who received the MenACWY meningococcal vaccine as a control. The CDR3 runs from the conserved cysteine through the conserved F or W.

cdr3_aa,j_call,v_call
CAWSVIGNTEAFF,TRBJ1-1,TRBV30
CASSLFGLAGANEQFF,TRBJ2-1,TRBV28
CASSSTAGNTIYF,TRBJ1-3,TRBV7-8
CASSQVSGNTIYF,TRBJ1-3,TRBV4-3
CASTPAGRGTTGNTIYF,TRBJ1-3,TRBV28
CASNSWGRGRGGELFF,TRBJ2-2,TRBV27
CASSFGGRAGEQYF,TRBJ2-7,TRBV11-2
CASSLGKNSGANVLTF,TRBJ2-6,TRBV7-8
CASSLWGGGSSYNEQFF,TRBJ2-1,TRBV28
CASSISYSNSPLHF,TRBJ1-6,TRBV19
CATSELEGQPQHF,TRBJ1-5,TRBV24-1
CASSNVGSTGELFF,TRBJ2-2,TRBV7-2
CASSALGLAALVGTDTQYF,TRBJ2-3,TRBV9
CASSLPQANYGYTF,TRBJ1-2,TRBV28
CAIKGLGADTEAFF,TRBJ1-1,TRBV10-3
CASSFGTGADQRAALHF,TRBJ1-6,TRBV28
CASSLSSYEQYF,TRBJ2-7,TRBV7-8
CATSDHGQGIQPQHF,TRBJ1-5,TRBV24-1
CASSIYLSESSGNTIYF,TRBJ1-3,TRBV19
CATSDEHNEQFF,TRBJ2-1,TRBV24-1
CASSPRTVGELFF,TRBJ2-2,TRBV3-1/TRBV3-2
CASSQSRDTQYF,TRBJ2-3,TRBV3-1/TRBV3-2
CASSLGGQGGGQPQHF,TRBJ1-5,TRBV7-6
CASSWTQSETQYF,TRBJ2-5,TRBV19
CASSSLGYEQYF,TRBJ2-7,TRBV5-6
CAIGQGGDYGYTF,TRBJ1-2,TRBV10-3
CASSTGTYEQYF,TRBJ2-7,TRBV12-3/TRBV12-4
CSASWRNEQFF,TRBJ2-1,TRBV20-1
CASSLSGGNTEAFF,TRBJ1-1,TRBV7-3
CSGRTGSGETQYF,TRBJ2-5,TRBV29-1
CASSLRSQGEETQYF,TRBJ2-5,TRBV28
CASNWGDSPLHF,TRBJ1-6,TRBV19
CASSLQVVDTEAFF,TRBJ1-1,TRBV7-2
CASSRDRGETGNTIYF,TRBJ1-3,TRBV19
CASSRSLPDSTDTQYF,TRBJ2-3,TRBV18
CASSGQGHTGELFF,TRBJ2-2,TRBV2
CASSTQGTNEKLFF,TRBJ1-4,TRBV7-2
CASSRMAGYNSPLHF,TRBJ1-6,TRBV14
CASSLLAGDSDTQYF,TRBJ2-3,TRBV7-6
CASSPRAISNTEAFF,TRBJ1-1,TRBV2
CASSLVEDTEAFF,TRBJ1-1,TRBV7-2
CASSSNYGYTF,TRBJ1-2,TRBV28
CAGNTGDSLGYTF,TRBJ1-2,TRBV30
CAWSVGQGNSPLHF,TRBJ1-6,TRBV30
CASSTKRPGGNQPQHF,TRBJ1-5,TRBV19
CASSLNTGTGGYTF,TRBJ1-2,TRBV11-2
CATSRGTGARYF,TRBJ2-7,TRBV15
CASSQDDRGANTGELFF,TRBJ2-2,TRBV4-3
CASSLGRNEKLFF,TRBJ1-4,TRBV28
CASSSGLPEAFF,TRBJ1-1,TRBV28
CASSFSGPGGELFF,TRBJ2-2,TRBV7-6
CASSSTGLNTEAFF,TRBJ1-1,TRBV2
CASSPRSSYEQYF,TRBJ2-7,TRBV3-1/TRBV3-2
CASSHNGGSETQYF,TRBJ2-5,TRBV7-3
CASSIVGDLQETQYF,TRBJ2-5,TRBV19